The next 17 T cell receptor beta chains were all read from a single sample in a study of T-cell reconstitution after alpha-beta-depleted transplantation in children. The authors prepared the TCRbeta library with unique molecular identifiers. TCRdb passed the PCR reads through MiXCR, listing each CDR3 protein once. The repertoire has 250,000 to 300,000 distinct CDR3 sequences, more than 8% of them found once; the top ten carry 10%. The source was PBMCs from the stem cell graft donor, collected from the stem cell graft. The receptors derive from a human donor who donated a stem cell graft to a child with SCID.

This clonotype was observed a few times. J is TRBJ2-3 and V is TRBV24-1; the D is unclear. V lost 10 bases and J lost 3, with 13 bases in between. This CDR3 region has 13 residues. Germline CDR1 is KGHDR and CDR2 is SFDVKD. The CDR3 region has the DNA TGTGCCACGGAGTCGAGCCTTACAGATACGCAGTATTTT. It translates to CATESSLTDTQYF.

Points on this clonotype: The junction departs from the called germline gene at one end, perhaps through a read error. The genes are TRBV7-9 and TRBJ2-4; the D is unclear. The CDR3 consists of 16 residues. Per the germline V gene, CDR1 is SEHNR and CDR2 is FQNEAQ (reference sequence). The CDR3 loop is CASTLSSGWAKNIQNF. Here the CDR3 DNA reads TGTGCCAGCACCTTATCCTCTGGGTGGGCCAAAAACATTCAGAACTTC. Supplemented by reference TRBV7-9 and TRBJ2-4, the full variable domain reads DTGVSQNPRHKITKRGQNVTFRCDPISEHNRLYWYRQTLGQGPEFLTYFQNEAQLEKSRLLSDRFSAERPKGSFSTLEIQRTEQGDSAMYLCASTLSSGWAKNIQNFGAGTRLSVL.

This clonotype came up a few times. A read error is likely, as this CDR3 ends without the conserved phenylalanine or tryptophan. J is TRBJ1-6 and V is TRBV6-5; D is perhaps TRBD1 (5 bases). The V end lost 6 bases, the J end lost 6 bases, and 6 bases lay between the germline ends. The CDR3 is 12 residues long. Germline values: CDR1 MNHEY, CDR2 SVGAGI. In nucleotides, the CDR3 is TGTGCCAGCAGCCAGGGTAATTCACCCCTCCACCTT. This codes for CASSQGNSPLHL.

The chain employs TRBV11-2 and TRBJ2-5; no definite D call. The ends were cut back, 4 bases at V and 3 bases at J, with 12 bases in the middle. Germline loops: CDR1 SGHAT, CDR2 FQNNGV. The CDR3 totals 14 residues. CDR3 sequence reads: CASSSLGDKETQYF. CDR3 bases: TGTGCCAGCAGCTCCCTCGGAGACAAAGAGACCCAGTACTTC.

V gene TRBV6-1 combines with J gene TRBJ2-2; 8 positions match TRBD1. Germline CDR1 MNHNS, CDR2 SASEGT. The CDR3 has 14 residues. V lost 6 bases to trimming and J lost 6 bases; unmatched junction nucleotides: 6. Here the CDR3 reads CASRPQGAPGELFF. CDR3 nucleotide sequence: TGTGCCAGCAGGCCCCAGGGGGCGCCCGGGGAGCTGTTTTTT.

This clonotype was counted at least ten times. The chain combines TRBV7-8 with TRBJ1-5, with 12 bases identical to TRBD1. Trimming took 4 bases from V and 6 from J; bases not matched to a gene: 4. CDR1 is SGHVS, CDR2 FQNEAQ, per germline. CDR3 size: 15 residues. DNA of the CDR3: TGTGCCAGCAGCTCGGGACAGGGGGCTAGTCAGCCCCAGCATTTT. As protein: CASSSGQGASQPQHF.

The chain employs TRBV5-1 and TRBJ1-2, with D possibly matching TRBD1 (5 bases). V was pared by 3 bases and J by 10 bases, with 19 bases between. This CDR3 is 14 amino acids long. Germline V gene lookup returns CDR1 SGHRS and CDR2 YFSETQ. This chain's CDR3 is CASSSAGGTFDYTF. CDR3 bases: TGCGCCAGCAGCTCCGCCGGGGGAACCTTTGACTACACCTTC.

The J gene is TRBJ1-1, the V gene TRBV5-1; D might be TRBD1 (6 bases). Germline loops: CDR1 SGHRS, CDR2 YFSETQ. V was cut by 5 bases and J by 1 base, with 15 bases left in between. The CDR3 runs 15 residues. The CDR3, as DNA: TGCGCCAGCAGACGGTCCGGACAGACGAACACTGAAGCTTTCTTT. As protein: CASRRSGQTNTEAFF.

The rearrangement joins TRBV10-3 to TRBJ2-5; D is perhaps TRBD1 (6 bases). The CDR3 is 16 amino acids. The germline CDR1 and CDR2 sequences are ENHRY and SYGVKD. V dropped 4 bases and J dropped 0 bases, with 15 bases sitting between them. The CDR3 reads CAISGIGGPNQETQYF. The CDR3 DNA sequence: TGTGCCATCAGTGGAATAGGGGGACCGAACCAAGAGACCCAGTACTTC.

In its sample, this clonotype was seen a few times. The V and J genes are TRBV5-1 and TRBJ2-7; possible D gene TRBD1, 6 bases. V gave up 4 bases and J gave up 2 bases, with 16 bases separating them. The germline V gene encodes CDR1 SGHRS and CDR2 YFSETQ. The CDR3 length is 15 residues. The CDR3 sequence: CASSPRDISPYEQYF. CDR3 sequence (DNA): TGCGCCAGCAGCCCCCGGGACATCTCCCCCTACGAGCAGTACTTC.

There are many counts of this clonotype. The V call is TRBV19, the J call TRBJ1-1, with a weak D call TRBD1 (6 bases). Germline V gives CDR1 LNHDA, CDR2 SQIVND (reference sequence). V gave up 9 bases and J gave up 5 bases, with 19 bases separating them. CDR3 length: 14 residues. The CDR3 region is CARLTGRTRTEAFF. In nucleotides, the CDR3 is TGTGCCAGACTAACAGGGAGAACGAGGACTGAAGCTTTCTTT.

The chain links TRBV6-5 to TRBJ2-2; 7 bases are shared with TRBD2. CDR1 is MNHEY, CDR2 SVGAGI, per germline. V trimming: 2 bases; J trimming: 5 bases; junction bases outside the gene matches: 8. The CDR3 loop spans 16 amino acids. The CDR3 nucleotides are TGTGCCAGCAGTTACGGCCCGGGGGGTAGGACCGGGGAGCTGTTTTTT. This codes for CASSYGPGGRTGELFF.

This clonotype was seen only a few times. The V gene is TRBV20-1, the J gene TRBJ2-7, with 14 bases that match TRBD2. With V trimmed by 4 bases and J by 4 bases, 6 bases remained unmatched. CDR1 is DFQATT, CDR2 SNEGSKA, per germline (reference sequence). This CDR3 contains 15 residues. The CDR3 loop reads CSAKGLAGERYEQYF. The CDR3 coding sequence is TGCAGTGCTAAGGGACTAGCGGGGGAAAGGTACGAGCAGTACTTC.

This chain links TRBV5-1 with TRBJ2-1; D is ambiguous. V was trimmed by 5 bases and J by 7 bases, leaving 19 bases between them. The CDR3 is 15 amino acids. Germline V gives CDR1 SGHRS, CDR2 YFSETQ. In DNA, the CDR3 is TGCGCCAGCAGTTCGAGACTTGGTGTTGGGAATGAGCAGTTCTTC. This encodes CASSSRLGVGNEQFF.

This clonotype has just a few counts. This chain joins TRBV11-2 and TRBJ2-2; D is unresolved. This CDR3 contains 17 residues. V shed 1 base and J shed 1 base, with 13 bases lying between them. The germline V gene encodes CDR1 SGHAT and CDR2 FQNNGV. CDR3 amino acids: CASSLVQLGWNTGELFF. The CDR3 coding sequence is TGTGCCAGCAGCTTAGTCCAGCTTGGGTGGAACACCGGGGAGCTGTTTTTT.

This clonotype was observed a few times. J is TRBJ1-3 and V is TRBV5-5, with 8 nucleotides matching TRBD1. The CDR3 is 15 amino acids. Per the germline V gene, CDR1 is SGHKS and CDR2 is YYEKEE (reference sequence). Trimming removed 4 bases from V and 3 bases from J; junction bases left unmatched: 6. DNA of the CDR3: TGTGCCAGCAGCCCCGGGACAGGCCATGGAAACACCATATATTTT. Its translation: CASSPGTGHGNTIYF.

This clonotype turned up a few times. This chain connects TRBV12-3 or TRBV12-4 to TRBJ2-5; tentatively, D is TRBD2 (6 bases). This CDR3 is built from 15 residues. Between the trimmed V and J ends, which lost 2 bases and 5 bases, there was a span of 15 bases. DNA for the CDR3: TGTGCCAGCAGTTTAATTGGCGGGGTAGCTGAGACCCAGTACTTC. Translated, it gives CASSLIGGVAETQYF.